One and the same sample provided the 8 T cell receptor beta chains below, sequenced in a study of T-cell memory formation after mild COVID-19. In TCRdb, the 5' RACE reads were re-called with MiXCR into one record per CDR3 protein. The sample comprises 100,000 to 150,000 distinct CDR3 sequences, 15% to 20% of which are singletons, and approximately 5.2% rests with the top ten. Sequencing used PBMCs or a T cell subset sorted from them (not recorded which). The receptors stem from a man aged 18 to 29 who had mild COVID-19 (a few samples of this study predate the infection). Cell type and time point are not known.

The table lists this clonotype with many counts. The chain couples TRBV24-1 to TRBJ2-7, with D possibly TRBD1 on 6 matching bases. V gave up 0 bases and J gave up 3 bases, with 14 bases separating them. The CDR3 is 16 residues long. Germline assignment: CDR1 KGHDR and CDR2 SFDVKD. As DNA, the CDR3 is TGTGCCACCAGTGATTTGCGCCCACAGGGATACTACGAGCAGTACGTC. Protein sequence: CATSDLRPQGYYEQYV.

The rearrangement joins TRBV12-3 or TRBV12-4 to TRBJ1-6, with D hard to call. The ends were cut back, 5 bases at V and 11 bases at J, with 16 bases in the middle. The CDR3 is made up of 14 amino acids. CDR3 DNA sequence: TGTGCCAGCAGTCTAAGGTGGGGTTCGGCACCCCTCCACTTT. This codes for CASSLRWGSAPLHF.

The V and J genes are TRBV28 and TRBJ2-1; 7 bases line up with TRBD2. The trim removed 4 bases at V and 7 bases at J, leaving 13 bases unmatched. Germline-derived CDR1 and CDR2 are MDHEN and SYDVKM. The CDR3 is 16 residues long. The CDR3 DNA sequence: TGTGCCAGCAGTTCTCACTCGGACTCGCGGGGGAATGAGCAGTTCTTC. Translating it yields CASSSHSDSRGNEQFF.

The chain uses TRBV11-2 and TRBJ1-1, with a weak D call TRBD1 (5 bases). Germline lookup yields CDR1 SGHAT and CDR2 FQNNGV. V was shortened by 1 base and J by 4 bases, with 10 bases between the two germline ends. This CDR3 contains 14 residues. As DNA, the CDR3 is TGTGCCAGCAGCTTAGGCGGTGGGGGCACTGAAGCTTTCTTT. This sequence encodes CASSLGGGGTEAFF.

V is TRBV28 and J is TRBJ2-2; D is undetermined. Deletions cut 1 base from V and 4 bases from J, with 10 bases between. The CDR3 spans 15 residues. From germline, CDR1 is MDHEN and CDR2 SYDVKM. The CDR3 DNA is TGTGCCAGCAGTTTATTCCCAGAAGTCACCGGGGAGCTGTTTTTT. Translated: CASSLFPEVTGELFF. The full variable domain, its missing parts supplied by reference TRBV28 and TRBJ2-2, is DVKVTQSSRYLVKRTGEKVFLECVQDMDHENMFWYRQDPGLGLRLIYFSYDVKMKEKGDIPEGYSVSREKKERFSLILESASTNQTSMYLCASSLFPEVTGELFFGEGSRLTVL.

This clonotype was counted at least ten times. The chain employs TRBV4-2 and TRBJ2-5, with 7 bases lining up with TRBD2. The V and J ends lost 1 base and 2 bases, in that order; junction bases with no gene match: 7. Germline assignment: CDR1 LGHNA and CDR2 YNFKEQ. This CDR3 contains 16 residues. Here the CDR3 reads CASSQGRRGMQETQYF. CDR3 nucleotides: TGTGCCAGCAGCCAAGGTCGGCGGGGGATGCAAGAGACCCAGTACTTC.

This clonotype was detected only a few times. V gene TRBV20-1 combines with J gene TRBJ1-1; D possibly corresponds to TRBD1 (6 bases). V lost 5 bases to trimming and J lost 5 bases, with 18 bases between them. The CDR3 has 14 residues. Germline values: CDR1 DFQATT, CDR2 SNEGSKA (reference sequence). The CDR3 reads CSAPPKGRGTEAFF. CDR3 nucleotide sequence: TGCAGTGCTCCCCCCAAGGGTAGGGGGACTGAAGCTTTCTTT.

This clonotype has ten or more counts. V is TRBV18 and J is TRBJ2-2; TRBD1 is a possible D gene (6 bases). CDR1 is KGHSH, CDR2 LQKENI, per germline. The CDR3 consists of 15 residues. Trimming took off 1 base at V and 1 base at J, with 7 bases between the two ends. The chain's CDR3 is CASSPLQGNTGELFF. CDR3 bases: TGTGCCAGCTCACCACTACAGGGGAACACCGGGGAGCTGTTTTTT.